Many counts were recorded for the clone carrying this T cell receptor (beta chain). One entry per CDR3 protein results from TCRdb running MiXCR on the PCR reads. This table has roughly 3,000 distinct CDR3 sequences, about 46% appearing once. This entry belongs to a study of immune characterization of retroperitoneal liposarcoma. This CDR3 has 15 residues. Trimming removed 4 bases at V and 2 bases at J, with 15 bases between. The germline CDR1 and CDR2 sequences are SGHNT and YYREEE (reference sequence). The chain combines TRBV5-4 with TRBJ2-5, with D perhaps matching TRBD1 (5 bases). This TCR was sampled from a male donor with retroperitoneal liposarcoma. Material for sequencing was tumor tissue. CDR3 loop: CASSPDLDRQETQYF. The DNA of the CDR3 is TGTGCCAGCAGCCCCGACCTAGACAGACAAGAGACCCAGTACTTC.